These 23 T cell receptor beta chains were sequenced from one sample in a study of T-cell memory formation after mild COVID-19. MiXCR was run by TCRdb on the 5' RACE reads, yielding one entry per CDR3 protein. Counted here are a few hundred thousand distinct CDR3 sequences, more than 15% occurring once; the ten biggest clones make up roughly a fifth. Sample: PBMCs or a T cell subset sorted from them (not recorded which). These receptors were collected from a man aged 18 to 29 who had mild COVID-19 (a few samples of this study predate the infection). Cell type and time point are not known.

There are a few counts of this clonotype. The chain employs TRBV9 and TRBJ1-2; possible D gene TRBD1, 5 bases. This CDR3 spans 13 amino acids. The ends were cut back, 3 bases at V and 8 bases at J, with 14 bases in the middle. Germline values: CDR1 SGDLS, CDR2 YYNGEE. CDR3 protein: CASSAGRGWGYTF. Written as DNA, the CDR3 is TGTGCCAGCAGCGCCGGTCGGGGCTGGGGCTACACCTTC.

The count of this clonotype is one. The chain couples TRBV6-2 or TRBV6-3 to TRBJ2-7, with TRBD1 identical over 7 bases. The germline V gene encodes CDR1 MNHEY and CDR2 SVGEGT. The V and J ends lost 4 bases and 7 bases, in that order; junction bases with no gene match: 13. This CDR3 region has 15 residues. In DNA form, the CDR3 reads TGTGCCAGCAGTTCCCACGGGACAGTCTCTAATGAGCAGTACGTC. Protein: CASSSHGTVSNEQYV.

This clonotype has just a few counts. This chain uses TRBV6-2 or TRBV6-3 with TRBJ2-3; 11 bases are shared with TRBD2. The junction had 8 bases not matched to a gene; V was cut back by 0 bases and J by 0 bases. Germline CDR1 is MNHEY and CDR2 is SVGEGT. The CDR3 is made up of 19 amino acids. The CDR3 DNA follows: TGTGCCAGCAGTTACTCATCGCGACTAGCGGGGTCTAGCACAGATACGCAGTATTTT. This codes for CASSYSSRLAGSSTDTQYF.

The chain combines TRBV7-8 with TRBJ2-1, with D unclear. The CDR3 is 14 amino acids. V lost 5 bases and J lost 5, with 13 bases in between. The germline CDR1 and CDR2 sequences are SGHVS and FQNEAQ. The CDR3 loop is CASSPVGPDNEQFF. The CDR3 nucleotides are TGTGCCAGCAGCCCCGTAGGGCCCGACAATGAGCAGTTCTTC.

This clonotype appeared once. The chain couples TRBV9 to TRBJ2-5; D ambiguous. The germline CDR1 and CDR2 sequences are SGDLS and YYNGEE. V gave up 2 bases and J gave up 5 bases, with 13 bases separating them. CDR3 length: 14 amino acids. In nucleotides, the CDR3 is TGTGCCAGCAGCGTGGGATACGGAAGGGAGACCCAGTACTTC. Protein: CASSVGYGRETQYF.

The chain recombines TRBV3-1 with TRBJ2-3, with 9 nucleotides matching TRBD1. Looked up from germline, CDR1 is LGHDT and CDR2 is YNNKEL (reference sequence). The CDR3 has 13 residues. V shed 6 bases and J 4 bases; nucleotides not matched to a gene: 2. The CDR3 DNA reads as TGTGCCAGCAGGTGGACAGGGGCAGATACGCAGTATTTT. Its protein product is CASRWTGADTQYF.

This clonotype occurred a few times. The CDR3 sequence is CASSLAPSGGAHEQYF. In DNA form, the CDR3 reads TGTGCCAGCAGCTTAGCTCCTAGCGGGGGGGCCCACGAGCAGTACTTC. The V and J genes are TRBV7-2 and TRBJ2-7; 12 bases agree with TRBD2. This CDR3 comprises 16 residues. CDR1 SGHTA and CDR2 FQGNSA come from the germline V gene. V trimming: 0 bases; J trimming: 5 bases; junction bases outside the gene matches: 5.

J is TRBJ1-1 and V is TRBV4-2; possible D gene TRBD1, 5 bases. The germline V and J ends were trimmed by 5 bases and 5 bases, with 12 bases remaining between them. CDR3 length: 13 amino acids. CDR1 and CDR2 (germline): LGHNA, YNFKEQ. The CDR3 nucleotides read TGTGCCAGCAGCTGGGACCGAGAGACTGAAGCTTTCTTT. It is translated as CASSWDRETEAFF.

V is TRBV18 and J is TRBJ1-1, with D perhaps matching TRBD1 (5 bases). The CDR3 is 17 residues long. CDR1 KGHSH and CDR2 LQKENI come from the germline V gene. V gave up 4 bases and J gave up 5 bases, with 23 bases separating them. CDR3 sequence (DNA): TGTGCCAGCTCACGAACCCAGGGTTCGGGTGGGAGGACTGAAGCTTTCTTT. This codes for CASSRTQGSGGRTEAFF.

Only a few counts were recorded for this clonotype. This sequence joins TRBV29-1 and TRBJ2-7; weak D call: TRBD1 (7 bases). In germline, CDR1 is SQVTM, CDR2 ANQGSEA. V was clipped by 7 bases and J by 3 bases, with 10 bases between them. The CDR3 is 11 amino acids. CDR3 protein: CSGGDSYEQYF. CDR3 coding DNA: TGCAGCGGGGGGGACAGCTACGAGCAGTACTTC.

This clonotype appeared a few times. The chain links TRBV6-6 to TRBJ2-2; D may be TRBD1 or TRBD2 (6 bases each). V lost 0 bases to trimming and J lost 3 bases, with 11 bases between them. Germline assignment: CDR1 MNHNY and CDR2 SVGAGI (reference sequence). This CDR3 has 16 residues. CDR3 DNA sequence: TGTGCCAGCAGTTACTCGAGTAGGGGGGACACCGGGGAGCTGTTTTTT. Protein: CASSYSSRGDTGELFF.

V and J are TRBV5-1 and TRBJ2-3; 12 bases agree with TRBD2. The germline V gene encodes CDR1 SGHRS and CDR2 YFSETQ. The CDR3 loop spans 16 amino acids. With 4 bases clipped from V and 3 bases from J, the junction kept 6 bases outside the gene matches. The CDR3 reads CASSRGTSGFTDTQYF. For the CDR3, the DNA is TGCGCCAGCAGCCGCGGGACTAGCGGGTTTACAGATACGCAGTATTTT.

The sample holds a few counts of this clonotype. The CDR3: CASSQLAGELFF. The DNA for the CDR3 is TGTGCCAGCAGCCAATTGGCCGGGGAGCTGTTTTTT. V gene TRBV3-1 combines with J gene TRBJ2-2, with D hard to call. Germline CDR1 LGHDT, CDR2 YNNKEL (reference sequence). The V and J ends lost 2 bases and 6 bases respectively, with 4 bases between them. The CDR3 runs to 12 residues. The full variable domain, rest sourced from reference TRBV3-1 and TRBJ2-2, is DTAVSQTPKYLVTQMGNDKSIKCEQNLGHDTMYWYKQDSKKFLKIMFSYNNKELIINETVPNRFSPKSPDKAHLNLHINSLELGDSAVYFCASSQLAGELFFGEGSRLTVL.

This clonotype occurred many times. The V gene is TRBV6-5, the J gene TRBJ1-1, with D possibly matching TRBD1 (5 bases). CDR1 and CDR2 from the germline V gene are MNHEY and SVGAGI. V was pared by 2 bases and J by 5 bases, with 9 bases between. The CDR3 contains 13 residues. The CDR3 DNA sequence: TGTGCCAGCAGTTACAGGGGTAATACTGAAGCTTTCTTT. Translating it yields CASSYRGNTEAFF.

This chain links TRBV12-3 or TRBV12-4 with TRBJ2-2, with TRBD1 as a possible D gene (6 bases). There are 12 residues in the CDR3. The germline V and J ends were trimmed by 8 bases and 8 bases, with 12 bases remaining between them. The CDR3 bases are TGTGCCAGCCACAGAGGGGGTGGGGAGCTGTTTTTT. Amino acids: CASHRGGGELFF.

The CDR3 spells CASSQDGTRFSPLHF. Here the CDR3 DNA reads TGCGCCAGCAGCCAAGATGGGACACGATTTTCACCCCTCCACTTT. This rearrangement joins TRBV4-1 to TRBJ1-6; perhaps TRBD1 as D (6 bases). The ends were cut back, 0 bases at V and 9 bases at J, with 12 bases in the middle. The CDR3 totals 15 residues. Germline loops: CDR1 MGHRA, CDR2 YSYEKL.

This clonotype was detected only a few times. The CDR3 is CASSQDTTGGADTQYF. The CDR3 region has the DNA TGTGCCAGCAGCCAAGATACAACAGGGGGCGCGGATACGCAGTATTTT. V usage is TRBV4-2 and J usage is TRBJ2-3; 9 positions agree with TRBD1. The length of the CDR3 is 16 residues. CDR1 and CDR2 from the germline V gene are LGHNA and YNFKEQ. With 0 bases clipped from V and 6 bases from J, the junction kept 7 bases outside the gene matches.

This clonotype was detected only a few times. The rearrangement uses TRBV11-2 and TRBJ2-3; a possible D gene is TRBD2 (6 bases). Per germline, CDR1 SGHAT and CDR2 FQNNGV. The CDR3 has 15 residues. Trimming took 0 bases from V and 5 from J, leaving 12 bases between them. The CDR3 loop reads CASSLDAGRLDTQYF. The CDR3 DNA reads as TGTGCCAGCAGCTTAGATGCGGGACGTCTAGATACGCAGTATTTT.

J is TRBJ2-1 and V is TRBV18; D is perhaps TRBD1 (5 bases). V lost 1 base and J lost 7, with 11 bases in between. Germline V lookup: CDR1 KGHSH, CDR2 LQKENI. The CDR3 length is 14 residues. CDR3 bases: TGTGCCAGCTCACCACTTGACAGTCTAAATGAGCAGTTCTTC. Translated: CASSPLDSLNEQFF.

This clonotype was observed a handful of times. This chain uses TRBV5-1 with TRBJ1-1, with D possibly TRBD1 on 5 matching bases. The V gene's germline CDR1 is SGHRS and CDR2 YFSETQ. The CDR3 sequence is 13 residues long. V lost 6 bases to trimming and J lost 1 base, with 10 bases between them. The CDR3 bases are TGCGCCAGCACCTTCGGACAGAACACTGAAGCTTTCTTT. The encoded protein is CASTFGQNTEAFF.

The chain links TRBV3-1 to TRBJ1-5; D not certain. The CDR3 covers 14 residues. Germline V lookup: CDR1 LGHDT, CDR2 YNNKEL (reference sequence). Trimming removed 2 bases at V and 5 bases at J, with 10 bases between. CDR3 sequence: CASSQRSGYQPQHF. Written as DNA, the CDR3 is TGTGCCAGCAGCCAAAGGTCTGGGTATCAGCCCCAGCATTTT.

This clonotype was found many times. V and J are TRBV6-6 and TRBJ2-7, with 12 bases matching TRBD1. CDR1 MNHNY and CDR2 SVGAGI come from the germline V gene (reference sequence). The trim removed 3 bases at V and 6 bases at J, leaving 6 bases unmatched. This CDR3 is built from 15 residues. The CDR3 loop reads CASSYSGTGGSEQYF. The CDR3 DNA reads as TGTGCCAGCAGTTATTCCGGGACAGGGGGCTCCGAGCAGTACTTC.

This clonotype has at least ten counts. The chain is built from TRBV29-1 and TRBJ1-2; no clear D gene. The V end was cut by 7 bases, the J end by 4 bases, with 16 bases between. CDR1 is SQVTM, CDR2 ANQGSEA, per germline. CDR3 length equals 13 residues. The CDR3, as DNA: TGCAGCGCCGTAACAGAGAATCTCTATGGCTACACCTTC. Amino acids: CSAVTENLYGYTF.